These 11 T cell receptor beta chains share one sample of origin, sequenced in a study of cytomegalovirus exposure and HLA in healthy donors (dated by TCRdb to 2017 to 2019). Library method: the immunoSEQ multiplex PCR assay. TCRdb took this table from immuneACCESS and kept in-frame rearrangements with V and J called. Such tables lack part of the clones; where checked against another copy, unresolved V genes explain under half of the gap, and the rest is unexplained. Recorded for this sample are some 350,000 clones; about nine tenths of them occurred a single time. Roughly 1.2% of the sample comes from the top ten. Sequencing was done on a sample of PBMCs. The receptors come from a woman under 40 in good health and CMV-seropositive.

The chain uses TRBV4-1 and TRBJ1-5, with D hard to call. Trimming took off 4 bases at V and 5 bases at J, with 27 bases between the two ends. CDR1 and CDR2 from the germline V gene are MGHRA and YSYEKL. The CDR3 length is 19 residues. The CDR3 sequence: CASSPNQRAQKRYYQPQHF. The CDR3 DNA sequence: TGCGCCAGCAGCCCTAATCAGAGGGCCCAGAAAAGGTATTATCAGCCCCAGCATTTT.

This clone was picked up one time. V and J are TRBV9 and TRBJ1-5; D possibly corresponds to TRBD1 (6 bases). V lost 0 bases and J lost 6, with 10 bases in between. Germline CDR1 and CDR2: SGDLS and YYNGEE. The CDR3 is 14 amino acids. The CDR3, as DNA: TGTGCCAGCAGCGTAGAAGGGGGAGGTCAGCCCCAGCATTTT. As protein: CASSVEGGGQPQHF. Drawing the rest from reference TRBV9 and TRBJ1-5, the complete variable domain is DSGVTQTPKHLITATGQRVTLRCSPRSGDLSVYWYQQSLDQGLQFLIQYYNGEERAKGNILERFSAQQFPDLHSELNLSSLELGDSALYFCASSVEGGGQPQHFGDGTRLSIL.

The genes are TRBV2 and TRBJ2-7, with D uncertain. Trimming shortened V by 6 bases and J by 2 bases, and 5 bases separated the two germline ends. The CDR3 has 11 residues. Germline CDR1 SNHLY, CDR2 FYNNEI. CDR3 loop: CASSSPYEQYF. CDR3 nucleotides: TGTGCCAGCAGCTCCCCCTACGAGCAGTACTTC.

The J gene is TRBJ2-7, the V gene TRBV5-4, with a tentative D call TRBD2 (7 bases). V lost 9 bases to trimming and J lost 2 bases, with 21 bases between them. Germline V gene data show CDR1 as SGHNT and CDR2 as YYREEE (reference sequence). CDR3 length equals 15 residues. DNA for the CDR3: TGTGCCATGCGAATGGCGGGGGCCGCAACCTACGAGCAGTACTTC. Protein product: CAMRMAGAATYEQYF.

V and J are TRBV19 and TRBJ1-2; the D gene is possibly TRBD1 (5 bases). The CDR3 covers 13 residues. V was clipped by 3 bases and J by 6 bases, with 11 bases between them. Looked up from germline, CDR1 is LNHDA and CDR2 is SQIVND (reference sequence). The CDR3 loop reads CASSIIGVDGYTF. CDR3 nucleotides: TGTGCCAGTAGTATTATAGGGGTAGATGGCTACACCTTC.

The chain is built from TRBV5-5 and TRBJ1-1; tentatively, D is TRBD1 (5 bases). V dropped 3 bases and J dropped 2 bases, with 14 bases sitting between them. The CDR3 consists of 15 residues. The germline V gene encodes CDR1 SGHKS and CDR2 YYEKEE (reference sequence). CDR3 region: CASSSSTAHNTEAFF. The CDR3 DNA reads as TGTGCCAGCAGCTCCTCGACAGCACACAACACTGAAGCTTTCTTT.

The V gene is TRBV5-1, the J gene TRBJ2-5; D might be TRBD2 (6 bases). There are 17 residues in the CDR3. From germline, CDR1 is SGHRS and CDR2 YFSETQ. Trimming took 4 bases from V and 5 from J, leaving 24 bases between them. For the CDR3, the DNA is TGCGCCAGCAGCCCCCCACGAGCCCACCCTGGGGGGGAGACCCAGTACTTC. The encoded protein is CASSPPRAHPGGETQYF. Full variable domain (remainder filled in from reference TRBV5-1 and TRBJ2-5): KAGVTQTPRYLIKTRGQQVTLSCSPISGHRSVSWYQQTPGQGLQFLFEYFSETQRNKGNFPGRFSGRQFSNSRSEMNVSTLELGDSALYLCASSPPRAHPGGETQYFGPGTRLLVL.

The chain uses TRBV20-1 and TRBJ2-7; D gene ambiguous. Trimming stripped 3 bases from V and 0 bases from J, with 3 bases between. The CDR3 contains 11 residues. Germline values: CDR1 DFQATT, CDR2 SNEGSKA (reference sequence). The DNA of the CDR3 is TGCAGTGCTAGTCCCTCCTACGAGCAGTACTTC. This gives the protein CSASPSYEQYF.

The CDR3 sequence: CASSLTGDEKLFF. The CDR3 region has the DNA TGCGCCAGCAGCTTGACCGGGGATGAAAAACTGTTTTTT. V is TRBV5-1 and J is TRBJ1-4; D not certain. The CDR3 loop spans 13 amino acids. Looked up from germline, CDR1 is SGHRS and CDR2 is YFSETQ. Deletions cut 1 base from V and 6 bases from J, with 7 bases between.

The rearrangement links TRBV7-6 to TRBJ2-7; 14 nucleotides match TRBD2. V lost 5 bases, J lost 6 bases, and 9 bases stayed unmatched. The length of the CDR3 is 16 residues. Germline lookup yields CDR1 SGHVS and CDR2 FNYEAQ. The CDR3 sequence: CASSGVGLAGGVEQYF. CDR3 coding DNA: TGTGCCAGCAGCGGAGTAGGACTAGCGGGAGGAGTCGAGCAGTACTTC.

V usage is TRBV28 and J usage is TRBJ1-2; D possibly corresponds to TRBD1 (6 bases). Trimming cost V 7 bases and J 4 bases, with 16 bases left between them. Germline CDR1 reads MDHEN; CDR2 reads SYDVKM. This CDR3 region has 14 residues. The DNA for the CDR3 is TGTGCCAGCACCGATACAGGGATCGGCTATGGCTACACCTTC. This gives the protein CASTDTGIGYGYTF.